These T cell receptor beta chains were read from a single sample in a study of T cells in Graves' hyperthyroidism and ophthalmopathy. TCRdb independently ran MiXCR on the multiplex PCR reads; one entry per CDR3 protein. In the table there are fewer than 550,000 distinct CDR3 sequences, around 24% of which are singletons. The material sequenced was blood. The source is a woman in her 30s with Graves' ophthalmopathy. Each CDR3 is given without its conserved first and last residue. The order of the fields is V gene, D gene, J gene, clone size, CDR3 protein. A D gene is named only where the DNA matches it firmly. A clone size is listed for some rows: how often the clone was seen (once, few, many), or a class if it is expanded.

TRBV2	-	TRBJ2-7	few	ASTRGQFAIGQY
TRBV19	-	TRBJ1-1	many	ASTPNRFFEAF
TRBV3-1	-	TRBJ2-7	many	ASSQGAYEQY
TRBV7-3	-	TRBJ2-5	many	ASSSTRGETQY
TRBV3-1	-	TRBJ1-2	-	ASSQDFPVDGYT
TRBV7-8	-	TRBJ1-2	many	ASSLSRVGVDYGYT
TRBV3-1	-	TRBJ1-1	few	ASSQDPRAEAF
TRBV29-1	-	TRBJ2-7	many	SVEGLGEQY
TRBV7-8	-	TRBJ1-1	many	ASSPAGQIEAF
TRBV20-1	TRBD1	TRBJ2-5	many	SASRDRVQETQY
TRBV28	-	TRBJ2-7	few	ASLGYEQY